This T cell receptor (beta chain) was sequenced for a study of T cell responses to AZD1222 COVID-19 vaccine. As for the study in general: Second-dose intervals near 4 or 12 weeks were combined.

Of note for this clone: Its specificity is not known.

This table comes from immunoSEQ multiplex PCR, and its TCRdb copy is limited to in-frame clones, with some not included. The profile covers roughly 120,000 clones, with less than 90% appearing a single time and roughly 7.4% taken by the ten largest. V lost 4 bases and J 7 bases, leaving 17 bases between the germline ends. The CDR3 sequence is 15 residues long. From germline, CDR1 is SEHNR and CDR2 FQNEAQ (reference sequence). Overall study findings and caveats: Following two doses of AZD1222, Spike-specific TCR breadth and depth rose. There were mostly white British donors and more females than males, and clonal diversity was possibly underestimated. Seropositive at baseline were only a handful of AZD1222 recipients.

The source was peripheral blood, collected on day 0 of AZD1222 vaccination. This TCR was sampled from an adult in good health. The chain recombines TRBV7-9 with TRBJ2-1, with a possible D match to TRBD2 (7 bases). Here the CDR3 DNA reads TGTGCCAGCAGCTCCCGTGGGGGGGCGGGGAATGAGCAGTTCTTC. Translating it yields CASSSRGGAGNEQFF.